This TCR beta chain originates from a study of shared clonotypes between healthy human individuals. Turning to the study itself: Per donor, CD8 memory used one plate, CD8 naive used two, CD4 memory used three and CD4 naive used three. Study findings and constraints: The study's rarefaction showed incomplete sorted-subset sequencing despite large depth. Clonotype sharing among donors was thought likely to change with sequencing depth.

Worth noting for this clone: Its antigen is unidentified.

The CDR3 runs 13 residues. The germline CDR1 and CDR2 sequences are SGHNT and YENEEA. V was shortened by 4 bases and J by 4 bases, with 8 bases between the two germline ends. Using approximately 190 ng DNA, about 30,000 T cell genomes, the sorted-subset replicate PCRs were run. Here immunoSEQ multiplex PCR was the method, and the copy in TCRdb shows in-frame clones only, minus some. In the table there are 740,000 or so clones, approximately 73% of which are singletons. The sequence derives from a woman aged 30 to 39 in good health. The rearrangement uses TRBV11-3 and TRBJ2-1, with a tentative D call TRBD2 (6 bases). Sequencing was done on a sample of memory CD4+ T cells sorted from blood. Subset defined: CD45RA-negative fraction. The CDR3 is CASSSGGYNEQFF. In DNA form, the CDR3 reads TGTGCCAGCAGCTCCGGGGGTTACAATGAGCAGTTCTTC.